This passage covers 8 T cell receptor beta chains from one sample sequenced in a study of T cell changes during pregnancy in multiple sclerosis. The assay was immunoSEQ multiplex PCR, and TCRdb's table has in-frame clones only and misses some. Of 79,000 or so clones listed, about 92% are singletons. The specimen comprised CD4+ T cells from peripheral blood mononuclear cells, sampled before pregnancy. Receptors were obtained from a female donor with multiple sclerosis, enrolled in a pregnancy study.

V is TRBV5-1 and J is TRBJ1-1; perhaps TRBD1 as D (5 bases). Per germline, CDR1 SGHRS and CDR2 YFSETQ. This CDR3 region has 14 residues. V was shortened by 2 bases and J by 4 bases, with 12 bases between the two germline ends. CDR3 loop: CASSFVGRGTEAFF. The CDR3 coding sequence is TGCGCCAGCAGCTTTGTGGGGCGCGGCACTGAAGCTTTCTTT.

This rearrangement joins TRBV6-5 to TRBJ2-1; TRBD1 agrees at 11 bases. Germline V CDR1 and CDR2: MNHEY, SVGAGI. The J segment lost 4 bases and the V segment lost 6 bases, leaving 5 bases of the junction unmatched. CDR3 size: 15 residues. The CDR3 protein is CASSPGQGAYNEQFF. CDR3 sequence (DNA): TGTGCCAGCAGCCCCGGACAGGGGGCGTACAATGAGCAGTTCTTC.

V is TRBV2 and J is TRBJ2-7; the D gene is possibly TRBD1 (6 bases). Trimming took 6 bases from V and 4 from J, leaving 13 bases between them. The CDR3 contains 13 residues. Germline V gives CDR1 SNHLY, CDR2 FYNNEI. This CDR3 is CASRPGQTYEQYF. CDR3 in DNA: TGTGCCAGCAGACCGGGACAAACGTACGAGCAGTACTTC. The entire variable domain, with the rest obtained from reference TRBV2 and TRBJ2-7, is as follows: EPEVTQTPSHQVTQMGQEVILRCVPISNHLYFYWYRQILGQKVEFLVSFYNNEISEKSEIFDDQFSVERPDGSNFTLKIRSTKLEDSAMYFCASRPGQTYEQYFGPGTRLTVT.

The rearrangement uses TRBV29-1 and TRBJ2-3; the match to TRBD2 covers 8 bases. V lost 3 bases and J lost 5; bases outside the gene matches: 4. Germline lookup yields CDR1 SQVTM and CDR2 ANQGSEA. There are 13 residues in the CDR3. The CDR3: CSVDGSGVDTQYF. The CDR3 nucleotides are TGCAGCGTTGATGGTAGCGGGGTAGATACGCAGTATTTT.

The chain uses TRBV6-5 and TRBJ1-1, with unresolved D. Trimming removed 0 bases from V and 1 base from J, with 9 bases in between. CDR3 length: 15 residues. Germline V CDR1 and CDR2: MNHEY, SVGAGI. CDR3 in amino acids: CASSYSANPNTEAFF. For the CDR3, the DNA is TGTGCCAGCAGTTACTCAGCAAATCCGAACACTGAAGCTTTCTTT.

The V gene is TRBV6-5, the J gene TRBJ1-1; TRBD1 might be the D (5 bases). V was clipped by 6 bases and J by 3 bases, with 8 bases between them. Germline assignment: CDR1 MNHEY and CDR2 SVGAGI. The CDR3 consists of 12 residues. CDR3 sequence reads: CASRGGDTEAFF. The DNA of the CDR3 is TGTGCCAGCAGGGGAGGGGACACTGAAGCTTTCTTT.

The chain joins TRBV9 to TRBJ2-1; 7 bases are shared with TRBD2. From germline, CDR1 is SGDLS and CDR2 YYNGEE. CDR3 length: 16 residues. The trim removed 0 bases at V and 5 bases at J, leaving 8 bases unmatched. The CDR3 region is CASSVEGGLGHNEQFF. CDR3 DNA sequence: TGTGCCAGCAGCGTAGAAGGAGGACTAGGCCACAATGAGCAGTTCTTC.

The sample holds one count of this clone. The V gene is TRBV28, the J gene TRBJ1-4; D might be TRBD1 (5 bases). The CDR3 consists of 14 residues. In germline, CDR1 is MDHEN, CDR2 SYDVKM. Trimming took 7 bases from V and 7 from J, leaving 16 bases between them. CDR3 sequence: CASTLGGGGEKLFF. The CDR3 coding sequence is TGTGCCAGCACTCTGGGGGGTGGGGGTGAAAAACTGTTTTTT. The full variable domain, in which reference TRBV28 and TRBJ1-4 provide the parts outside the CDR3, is DVKVTQSSRYLVKRTGEKVFLECVQDMDHENMFWYRQDPGLGLRLIYFSYDVKMKEKGDIPEGYSVSREKKERFSLILESASTNQTSMYLCASTLGGGGEKLFFGSGTQLSVL.